Following are 21 T cell receptor beta chains from one sample sequenced in a study of identical twins. TCRdb re-called the 5' RACE reads through MiXCR, storing one row per CDR3 protein. Of about 430,000 distinct CDR3 sequences listed, 18% are singletons. Sample: naive T cells sorted from blood. These receptors all come from a man aged 45 to 65 in good health.

This clonotype was counted between two and nine times. This chain joins TRBV28 and TRBJ2-5; 8 bases fit TRBD2. CDR1 MDHEN and CDR2 SYDVKM come from the germline V gene. The CDR3 is 15 amino acids. Trimming took 5 bases from V and 0 from J; bases not matched to a gene: 5. CDR3 nucleotide sequence: TGTGCCAGCAGTCAACTAGCGGAGTACCAAGAGACCCAGTACTTC. Translating it yields CASSQLAEYQETQYF. The entire variable domain, with the rest obtained from reference TRBV28 and TRBJ2-5, is as follows: DVKVTQSSRYLVKRTGEKVFLECVQDMDHENMFWYRQDPGLGLRLIYFSYDVKMKEKGDIPEGYSVSREKKERFSLILESASTNQTSMYLCASSQLAEYQETQYFGPGTRLLVL.

The rearrangement uses TRBV5-5 and TRBJ2-2; 9 nucleotides align to TRBD2. The CDR3 has 15 residues. The germline CDR1 and CDR2 sequences are SGHKS and YYEKEE (reference sequence). V shed 3 bases and J 7 bases; nucleotides not matched to a gene: 7. CDR3 in DNA: TGTGCCAGCAGCTCTAGCGGGATGGGGCACGGGGAGCTGTTTTTT. Translating it yields CASSSSGMGHGELFF. The whole variable domain, remainder taken from reference TRBV5-5 and TRBJ2-2, is DAGVTQSPTHLIKTRGQQVTLRCSPISGHKSVSWYQQVLGQGPQFIFQYYEKEERGRGNFPDRFSARQFPNYSSELNVNALLLGDSALYLCASSSSGMGHGELFFGEGSRLTVL.

This clonotype was detected only once. The rearrangement links TRBV29-1 to TRBJ2-3; weak D call: TRBD2 (5 bases). The CDR3 is 15 residues long. Germline lookup yields CDR1 SQVTM and CDR2 ANQGSEA. Trimming took 1 base from V and 0 from J, leaving 11 bases between them. CDR3 nucleotides: TGCAGCGTTGAAGCCGGGGAGCGCAGCACAGATACGCAGTATTTT. Amino acids: CSVEAGERSTDTQYF.

This clonotype showed up many times. The chain joins TRBV20-1 to TRBJ2-7, with 7 bases that match TRBD2. This CDR3 has 13 residues. The trim removed 5 bases at V and 6 bases at J, leaving 10 bases unmatched. Per the germline V gene, CDR1 is DFQATT and CDR2 is SNEGSKA (reference sequence). The CDR3 sequence: CSASRTGGSEQYF. CDR3 coding DNA: TGCAGTGCTTCCCGGACCGGGGGGAGCGAGCAGTACTTC.

This clonotype was seen a handful of times. This rearrangement joins TRBV20-1 to TRBJ2-7; the D gene is possibly TRBD1 (6 bases). The CDR3 spans 14 residues. Trimming cost V 4 bases and J 2 bases, with 15 bases left between them. CDR1 and CDR2 from the germline V gene are DFQATT and SNEGSKA (reference sequence). The CDR3 here is CSATRTAGPYEQYF. CDR3 nucleotide sequence: TGCAGTGCTACCCGGACAGCCGGGCCCTACGAGCAGTACTTC.

This clonotype was seen a few times. The chain has TRBV20-1 and TRBJ2-3, with D possibly TRBD2 on 5 matching bases. The germline V and J ends were trimmed by 6 bases and 5 bases, with 12 bases remaining between them. The CDR3 is 12 amino acids. CDR1 is DFQATT and CDR2 is SNEGSKA in the germline V gene (reference sequence). CDR3 nucleotides: TGCAGTGCGAGTTTAGCGCAAGATACGCAGTATTTT. Its protein is CSASLAQDTQYF.

The chain combines TRBV5-6 with TRBJ2-5; 8 bases are a match to TRBD1. Germline CDR1 SGHDT, CDR2 YYEEEE. J was trimmed by 5 bases and V by 2 bases; bases with no gene match: 8. The CDR3 totals 15 residues. CDR3 sequence (DNA): TGTGCCAGCAGCTTATTAGGACAGGGTAGTGAGACCCAGTACTTC. Amino acid sequence: CASSLLGQGSETQYF.

About this clonotype: Given the absence of the conserved phenylalanine or tryptophan at the CDR3 end, a read error is likely. The CDR3 DNA reads TGTGCCAGCAGTTACTCCGGAGGACAGGGTGGTAACTATGGCTACACCTGC. It specifies CASSYSGGQGGNYGYTC. The rearrangement links TRBV6-5 to TRBJ1-2, with 8 nucleotides matching TRBD1. The CDR3 spans 17 residues. Germline CDR1 and CDR2: MNHEY and SVGAGI. The ends lost 0 bases at V and 1 base at J; junction bases unmatched: 7.

The V call is TRBV24-1, the J call TRBJ2-7, with 7 bases fitting TRBD1. CDR1 and CDR2 (germline): KGHDR, SFDVKD. The trim removed 4 bases at V and 0 bases at J, leaving 2 bases unmatched. The CDR3 length is 14 residues. The CDR3 loop reads CATSDQGDSYEQYF. CDR3 nucleotide sequence: TGTGCCACCAGTGACCAGGGGGACTCCTACGAGCAGTACTTC.

Many counts were recorded for this clonotype. The gene calls are TRBV29-1 and TRBJ2-2, with 8 bases that match TRBD1. The CDR3 contains 14 residues. Germline CDR1 reads SQVTM; CDR2 reads ANQGSEA. In DNA, the CDR3 is TGCGCCTTCGGGACAGGACACCGCACCGGGGAGCTGTTTTTT. Translated, it gives CAFGTGHRTGELFF.

The sample holds many counts of this clonotype. The V gene is TRBV6-5, the J gene TRBJ2-3; the match to TRBD2 covers 12 bases. CDR1 MNHEY and CDR2 SVGAGI come from the germline V gene. The CDR3 runs to 16 residues. J was trimmed by 2 bases and V by 5 bases; bases with no gene match: 5. The CDR3 region is CASSHRTSGNTDTQYF. The DNA of the CDR3 is TGTGCCAGCAGTCACAGGACTAGCGGGAACACAGATACGCAGTATTTT.

This clonotype was seen a handful of times. The chain combines TRBV6-1 with TRBJ1-5; tentative D call: TRBD1 (5 bases). This CDR3 has 13 residues. The ends were cut back, 6 bases at V and 4 bases at J, with 10 bases in the middle. Germline CDR1 is MNHNS and CDR2 is SASEGT. The CDR3 is CASRNGGNQPQHF. DNA for the CDR3: TGTGCCAGCAGAAATGGGGGAAATCAGCCCCAGCATTTT.

This clonotype was found a few times. The chain joins TRBV5-1 to TRBJ2-3, with D tentatively TRBD1 (6 bases). In germline, CDR1 is SGHRS, CDR2 YFSETQ. The CDR3 loop spans 15 amino acids. Trimming removed 1 base at V and 4 bases at J, with 13 bases between. The CDR3 DNA reads TGCGCCAGCAGCTTGACAGGGTATGGCCCAGATACGCAGTATTTT. Its protein product is CASSLTGYGPDTQYF. Filled out from reference TRBV5-1 and TRBJ2-3, the complete variable domain reads KAGVTQTPRYLIKTRGQQVTLSCSPISGHRSVSWYQQTPGQGLQFLFEYFSETQRNKGNFPGRFSGRQFSNSRSEMNVSTLELGDSALYLCASSLTGYGPDTQYFGPGTRLTVL.

This clonotype occurred many times. V usage is TRBV6-5 and J usage is TRBJ2-2; the D is unclear. There are 13 residues in the CDR3. Trimming shortened V by 4 bases and J by 4 bases, and 7 bases separated the two germline ends. CDR1 is MNHEY, CDR2 SVGAGI, per germline. CDR3 coding DNA: TGTGCCAGCAGTTTCCCGGGCACCGGGGAGCTGTTTTTT. This codes for CASSFPGTGELFF.

In this sample, this clonotype turned up many times. The chain combines TRBV11-2 with TRBJ1-2; D is ambiguous. CDR1 is SGHAT, CDR2 FQNNGV, per germline. This CDR3 is 14 amino acids long. V gave up 2 bases and J gave up 8 bases, with 15 bases separating them. This CDR3 is CASSLPSAKRGYTF. The CDR3 DNA is TGTGCCAGCAGCTTACCTTCTGCAAAGCGAGGCTACACCTTC.

This clonotype has only a few counts. The rearrangement links TRBV6-1 to TRBJ2-3; the D gene is possibly TRBD2 (6 bases). Trimming took off 6 bases at V and 6 bases at J, with 19 bases between the two ends. The CDR3 is 15 residues long. Germline V gene sequence: CDR1 MNHNS, CDR2 SASEGT. CDR3: CASRQRDGGKDTQYF. CDR3 in DNA: TGTGCCAGCAGACAAAGGGACGGGGGAAAGGATACGCAGTATTTT.

There are many counts of this clonotype. The chain recombines TRBV29-1 with TRBJ2-7; D is ambiguous. Trimming stripped 4 bases from V and 5 bases from J, with 9 bases between. The CDR3 consists of 11 residues. The germline V gene encodes CDR1 SQVTM and CDR2 ANQGSEA. In DNA form, the CDR3 reads TGCAGCGTTGTCAACTCGAACGAGCAGTACTTC. It is translated as CSVVNSNEQYF.

This clonotype was seen only a few times. The chain employs TRBV20-1 and TRBJ2-1, with TRBD2 matching over 11 bases. J gave up 1 base and V 2 bases, and 10 bases lay outside the gene matches. Germline assignment: CDR1 DFQATT and CDR2 SNEGSKA (reference sequence). The CDR3 consists of 18 residues. The CDR3 DNA reads as TGCAGTGCTAGACGGGCAAAAACTAGCGGGAGTTCCTACAATGAGCAGTTCTTC. This translates into CSARRAKTSGSSYNEQFF.

The chain is built from TRBV20-1 and TRBJ2-5; D is possibly TRBD2 (5 bases). Germline V gives CDR1 DFQATT, CDR2 SNEGSKA (reference sequence). CDR3 length: 14 amino acids. The V and J ends lost 5 bases and 5 bases respectively, with 18 bases between them. The CDR3 protein is CSASQRPGGETQYF. As DNA, the CDR3 is TGCAGTGCTTCACAAAGGCCCGGCGGGGAGACCCAGTACTTC.

This clonotype was seen many times. This chain links TRBV28 with TRBJ1-6; D gene unclear. The CDR3 spans 14 residues. The V gene lost 7 bases and the J gene lost 0 bases, with 7 bases spanning the gap. Germline CDR1 MDHEN, CDR2 SYDVKM. This chain's CDR3 is CASKTPSYNSPLHF. The CDR3 nucleotides are TGTGCCAGCAAAACCCCCTCCTATAATTCACCCCTCCACTTT. Drawing the rest from reference TRBV28 and TRBJ1-6, the complete variable domain is DVKVTQSSRYLVKRTGEKVFLECVQDMDHENMFWYRQDPGLGLRLIYFSYDVKMKEKGDIPEGYSVSREKKERFSLILESASTNQTSMYLCASKTPSYNSPLHFGNGTRLTVT.

This chain connects TRBV2 to TRBJ2-1; D not resolved. The V end was cut by 6 bases, the J end by 0 bases, with 6 bases between. CDR1 and CDR2 from the germline V gene are SNHLY and FYNNEI. The CDR3 runs 13 residues. The CDR3 DNA reads TGTGCCAGCAGGAGGTACTCCTACAATGAGCAGTTCTTC. It specifies CASRRYSYNEQFF.